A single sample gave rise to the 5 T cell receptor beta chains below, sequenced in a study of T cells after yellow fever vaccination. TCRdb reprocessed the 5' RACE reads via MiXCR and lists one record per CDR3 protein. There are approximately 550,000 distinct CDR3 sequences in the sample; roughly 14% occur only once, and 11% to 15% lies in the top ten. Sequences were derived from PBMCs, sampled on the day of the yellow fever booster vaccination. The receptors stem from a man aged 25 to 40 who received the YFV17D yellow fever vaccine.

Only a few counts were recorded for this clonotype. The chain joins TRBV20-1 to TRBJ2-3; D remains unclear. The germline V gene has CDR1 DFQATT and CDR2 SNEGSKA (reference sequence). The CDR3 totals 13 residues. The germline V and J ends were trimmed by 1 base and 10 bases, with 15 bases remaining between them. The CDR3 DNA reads TGCAGTGCTAGAGGGACCAGTCAGGCTCCGCAGTATTTT. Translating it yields CSARGTSQAPQYF.

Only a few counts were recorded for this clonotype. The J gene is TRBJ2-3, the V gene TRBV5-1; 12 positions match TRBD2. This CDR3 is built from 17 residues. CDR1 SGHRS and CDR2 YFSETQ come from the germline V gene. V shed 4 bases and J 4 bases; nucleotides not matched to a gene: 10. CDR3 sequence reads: CASSLTRTSGNPDTQYF. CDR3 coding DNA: TGCGCCAGCAGCCTTACCCGGACTAGCGGGAACCCAGATACGCAGTATTTT.

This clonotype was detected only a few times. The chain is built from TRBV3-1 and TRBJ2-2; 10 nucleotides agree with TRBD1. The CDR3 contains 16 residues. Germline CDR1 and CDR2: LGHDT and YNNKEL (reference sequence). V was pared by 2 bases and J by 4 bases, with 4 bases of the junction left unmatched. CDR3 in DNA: TGTGCCAGCAGCCAATCGACAGGGGGCAGCACCGGGGAGCTGTTTTTT. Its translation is CASSQSTGGSTGELFF.

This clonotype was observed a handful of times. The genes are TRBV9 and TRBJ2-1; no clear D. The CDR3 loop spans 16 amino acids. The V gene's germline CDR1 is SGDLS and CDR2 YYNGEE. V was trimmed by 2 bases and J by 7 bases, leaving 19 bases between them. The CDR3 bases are TGTGCCAGCAGCGTCGGAAAGGTGATAATAGAAAATGAGCAGTTCTTC. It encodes CASSVGKVIIENEQFF. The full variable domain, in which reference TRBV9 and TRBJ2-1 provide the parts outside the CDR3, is DSGVTQTPKHLITATGQRVTLRCSPRSGDLSVYWYQQSLDQGLQFLIQYYNGEERAKGNILERFSAQQFPDLHSELNLSSLELGDSALYFCASSVGKVIIENEQFFGPGTRLTVL.

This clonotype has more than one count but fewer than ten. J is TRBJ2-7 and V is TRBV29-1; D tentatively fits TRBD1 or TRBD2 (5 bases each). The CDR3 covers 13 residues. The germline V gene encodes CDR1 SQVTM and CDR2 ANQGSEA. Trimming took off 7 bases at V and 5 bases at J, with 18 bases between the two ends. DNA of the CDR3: TGCAGCGCGATTCGGGACCCGCCCCACGAGCAGTACTTC. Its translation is CSAIRDPPHEQYF.